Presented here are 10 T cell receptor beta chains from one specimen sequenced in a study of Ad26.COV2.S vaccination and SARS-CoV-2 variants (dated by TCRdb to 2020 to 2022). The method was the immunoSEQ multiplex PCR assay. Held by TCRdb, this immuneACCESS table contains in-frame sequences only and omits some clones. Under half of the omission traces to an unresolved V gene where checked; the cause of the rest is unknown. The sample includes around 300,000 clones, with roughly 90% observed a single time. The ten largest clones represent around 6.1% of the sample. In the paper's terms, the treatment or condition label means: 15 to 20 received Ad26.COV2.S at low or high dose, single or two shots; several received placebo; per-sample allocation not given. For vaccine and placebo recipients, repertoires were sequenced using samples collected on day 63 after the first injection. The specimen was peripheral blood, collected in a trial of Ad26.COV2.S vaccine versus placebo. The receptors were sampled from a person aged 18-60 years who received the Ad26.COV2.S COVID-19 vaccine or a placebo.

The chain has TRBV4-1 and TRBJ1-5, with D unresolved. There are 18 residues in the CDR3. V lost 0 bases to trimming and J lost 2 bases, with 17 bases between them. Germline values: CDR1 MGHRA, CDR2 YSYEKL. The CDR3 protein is CASSQDPGLGLRNQPQHF. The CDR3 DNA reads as TGCGCCAGCAGCCAAGATCCAGGACTCGGCCTCCGCAATCAGCCCCAGCATTTT.

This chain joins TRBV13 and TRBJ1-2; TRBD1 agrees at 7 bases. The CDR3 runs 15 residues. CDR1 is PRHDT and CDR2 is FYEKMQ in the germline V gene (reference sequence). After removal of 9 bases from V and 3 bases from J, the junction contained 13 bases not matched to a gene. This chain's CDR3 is CASVGVLTGDYGYTF. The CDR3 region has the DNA TGTGCCAGTGTGGGTGTCCTAACAGGGGACTATGGCTACACCTTC.

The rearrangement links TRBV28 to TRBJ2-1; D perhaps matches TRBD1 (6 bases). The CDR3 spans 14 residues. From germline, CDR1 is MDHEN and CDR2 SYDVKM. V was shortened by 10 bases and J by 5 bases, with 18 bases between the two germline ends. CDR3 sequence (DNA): TGTGCCACCCATGGAGCAGGGGAAAACAATGAGCAGTTCTTC. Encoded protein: CATHGAGENNEQFF.

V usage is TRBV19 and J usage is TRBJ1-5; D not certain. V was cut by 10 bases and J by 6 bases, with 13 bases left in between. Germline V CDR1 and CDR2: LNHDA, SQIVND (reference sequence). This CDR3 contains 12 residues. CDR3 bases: TGTGCCACCCTACACGGCGGTCAGCCCCAGCATTTT. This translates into CATLHGGQPQHF.

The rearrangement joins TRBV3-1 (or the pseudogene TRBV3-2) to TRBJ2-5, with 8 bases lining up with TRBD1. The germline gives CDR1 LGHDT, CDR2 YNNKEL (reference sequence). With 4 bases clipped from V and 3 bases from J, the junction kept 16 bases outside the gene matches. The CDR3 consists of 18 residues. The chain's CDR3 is CASSPRTGTALRKETQYF. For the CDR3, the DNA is TGTGCCAGCAGCCCCCGGACAGGGACTGCCCTCCGAAAAGAGACCCAGTACTTC.

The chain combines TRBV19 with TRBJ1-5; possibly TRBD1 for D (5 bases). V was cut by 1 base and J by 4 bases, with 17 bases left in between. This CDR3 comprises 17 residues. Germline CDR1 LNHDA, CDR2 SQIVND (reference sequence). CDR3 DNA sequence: TGTGCCAGTAGTATAGGAGTATCGGGACCAGAAAATCAGCCCCAGCATTTT. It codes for CASSIGVSGPENQPQHF.

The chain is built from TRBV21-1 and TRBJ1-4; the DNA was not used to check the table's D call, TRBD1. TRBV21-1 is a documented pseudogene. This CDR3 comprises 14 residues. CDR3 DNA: TGTGCCAGCACCGTAGACAGGAGGATTGGAAAACTGTTTTTT. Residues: CASTVDRRIGKLFF.

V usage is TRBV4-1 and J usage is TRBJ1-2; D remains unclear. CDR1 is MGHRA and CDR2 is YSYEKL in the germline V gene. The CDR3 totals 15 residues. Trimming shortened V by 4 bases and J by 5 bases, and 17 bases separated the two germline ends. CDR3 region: CASSPFSGIGYGYTF. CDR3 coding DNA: TGCGCCAGCAGCCCCTTCTCGGGTATTGGGTATGGCTACACCTTC.

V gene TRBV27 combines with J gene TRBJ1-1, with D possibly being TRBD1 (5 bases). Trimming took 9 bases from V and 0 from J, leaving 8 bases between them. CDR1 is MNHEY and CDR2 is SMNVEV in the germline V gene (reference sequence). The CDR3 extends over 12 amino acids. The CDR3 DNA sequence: TGTGCCAGTGGGGGTCTGAACACTGAAGCTTTCTTT. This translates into CASGGLNTEAFF.

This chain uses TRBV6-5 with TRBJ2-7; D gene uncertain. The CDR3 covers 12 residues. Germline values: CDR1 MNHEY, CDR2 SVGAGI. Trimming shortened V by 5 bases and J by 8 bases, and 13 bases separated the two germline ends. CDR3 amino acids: CASSQIGLKQYF. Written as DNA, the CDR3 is TGTGCCAGCAGTCAGATAGGCTTAAAGCAGTACTTC.